This record concerns one T cell receptor beta chain sequence. What it binds is not known. Terminally differentiated effector memory CD45RA+ cells were excluded by CCR7 positive selection of CD45RO-negative cells. At a deep level, the assay was run. Repertoires were generated with immunoSEQ multiplex PCR, while TCRdb's copy carries only in-frame clones and drops some. Of 2 million to 2.5 million clones in the sample, 90% to 95% were seen once. The data stem from a study of shared clonotypes between healthy human individuals. Broader study findings: In having few donors, the study represented limited genetic and exposure-history diversity.

The V and J ends lost 0 bases and 5 bases, in that order; junction bases with no gene match: 13. Per germline, CDR1 MNHEY and CDR2 SMNVEV (reference sequence). This CDR3 comprises 18 residues. V is TRBV27 and J is TRBJ2-5, with TRBD1 matching 9 bases. The receptor was derived from a man aged 18-30 years in good health. Some clones in this sample may be carry-over from other donors' samples. Sequencing was performed on naive CD8+ T cells from PBMCs. This chain's CDR3 is CASSLSTGTGRGSETQYF. The CDR3 coding sequence is TGTGCCAGCAGTTTATCTACCGGGACAGGGCGAGGTTCGGAGACCCAGTACTTC.